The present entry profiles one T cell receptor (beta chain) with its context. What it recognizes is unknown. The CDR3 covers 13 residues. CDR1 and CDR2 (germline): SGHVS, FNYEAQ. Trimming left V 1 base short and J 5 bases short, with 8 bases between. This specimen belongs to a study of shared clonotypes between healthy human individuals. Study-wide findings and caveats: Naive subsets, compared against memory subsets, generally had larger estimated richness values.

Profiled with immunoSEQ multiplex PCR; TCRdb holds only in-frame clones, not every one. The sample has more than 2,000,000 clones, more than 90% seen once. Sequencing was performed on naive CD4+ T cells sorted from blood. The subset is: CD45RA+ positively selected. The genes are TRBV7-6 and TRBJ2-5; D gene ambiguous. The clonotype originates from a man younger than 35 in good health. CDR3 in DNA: TGTGCCAGCAGCTTAGGTCAGTTGGAGACCCAGTACTTC. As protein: CASSLGQLETQYF.